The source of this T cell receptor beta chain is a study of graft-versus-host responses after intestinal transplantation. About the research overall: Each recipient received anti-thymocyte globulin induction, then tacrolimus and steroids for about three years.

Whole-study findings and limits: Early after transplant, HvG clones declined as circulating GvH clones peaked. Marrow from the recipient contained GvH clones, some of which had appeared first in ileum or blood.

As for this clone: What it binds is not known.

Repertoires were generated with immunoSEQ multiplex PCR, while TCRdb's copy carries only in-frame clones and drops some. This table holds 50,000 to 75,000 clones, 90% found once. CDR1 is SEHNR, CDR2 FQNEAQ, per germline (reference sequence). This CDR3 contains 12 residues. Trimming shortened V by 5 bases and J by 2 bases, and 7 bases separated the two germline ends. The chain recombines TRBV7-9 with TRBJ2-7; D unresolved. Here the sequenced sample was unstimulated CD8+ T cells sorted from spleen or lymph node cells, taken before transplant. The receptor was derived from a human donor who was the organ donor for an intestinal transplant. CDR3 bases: TGTGCCAGCAGCCCGAGTACCTACGAGCAGTACTTC. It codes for CASSPSTYEQYF.